The rows below give T cell receptor beta chains drawn from one sample of a study of shared clonotypes between healthy human individuals. The assay was immunoSEQ multiplex PCR, and TCRdb's table has in-frame clones only and misses some. The repertoire has about 680,000 clones, 72% of them found once; the top ten carry 1.8%. The source material was memory CD4+ T cells sorted from blood. The receptor set was obtained from a young woman in good health. The CDR3 runs from the conserved cysteine through the conserved F or W. A D gene is named only where the DNA matches it firmly. Rows may omit the clone size; those that give it use once, few, many or a size class.

d_gene	v_gene	j_gene	abundance	CDR3aa	CDR3nt
TRBD1	TRBV11-2	TRBJ1-1	.	CASSSPRGWGGAFF	TGTGCCAGCAGCTCCCCCAGGGGGTGGGGAGGGGCTTTCTTT
TRBD2	TRBV7-7	TRBJ2-1	.	CASSLGLAGGDNEQFF	TGTGCCAGCAGCTTGGGACTAGCGGGAGGCGACAATGAGCAGTTCTTC
TRBD2	TRBV7-2	TRBJ2-7	.	CASSLISGRYEQYF	TGTGCCAGCAGCTTAATTAGCGGGAGGTACGAGCAGTACTTC
.	TRBV11-2	TRBJ2-7	once	CASSLALDSLEQYF	TGTGCCAGCAGCTTAGCTCTGGATTCCCTCGAGCAGTACTTC
.	TRBV9	TRBJ2-2	.	CASSVAVQTGELFF	TGTGCCAGCAGCGTAGCTGTACAGACCGGGGAGCTGTTTTTT
TRBD2	TRBV5-1	TRBJ2-3	once	CASSFGLAGITDTQYF	TGCGCCAGCAGCTTTGGGCTAGCGGGTATCACAGATACGCAGTATTTT
TRBD1	TRBV11-2	TRBJ2-7	.	CASSLRGQVNYEQYF	TGTGCCAGCAGCTTACGGGGACAGGTTAACTACGAGCAGTACTTC
.	TRBV18	TRBJ2-5	.	CASSSSRETQYF	TGTGCCAGCTCGTCTTCTAGGGAGACCCAGTACTTC
TRBD1	TRBV7-2	TRBJ2-3	.	CASSTQGATTDTQYF	TGTGCCAGCAGCACACAGGGGGCGACTACAGATACGCAGTATTTT
.	TRBV2	TRBJ2-2	.	CASRRGLLTDTGELFF	TGTGCCAGCAGGAGGGGACTTTTGACAGACACCGGGGAGCTGTTTTTT
.	TRBV6-6	TRBJ1-1	.	CASTQGNTEAFF	TGTGCCAGCACACAGGGGAACACTGAAGCTTTCTTT
.	TRBV20-1	TRBJ2-1	.	CSAGGDNEQFF	TGCAGTGCGGGGGGTGACAATGAGCAGTTCTTC
TRBD1	TRBV19	TRBJ1-5	.	CASSRTGDYQPQHF	TGTGCCAGTAGTCGGACAGGGGATTACCAGCCCCAGCATTTT
.	TRBV30	TRBJ2-1	.	CAWSPPSYNEQFF	TGTGCCTGGAGCCCCCCTTCCTACAATGAGCAGTTCTTC
.	TRBV5-4	TRBJ1-1	.	CASSLGGGRKNTEAFF	TGTGCCAGCAGCTTGGGTGGCGGAAGGAAGAACACTGAAGCTTTCTTT
.	TRBV28	TRBJ1-3	.	CASSTGYRNTIYF	TGTGCCAGCAGTACAGGGTACCGAAACACCATATATTTT
TRBD1	TRBV6-5	TRBJ1-4	.	CASSYASPRTGEKLFF	TGTGCCAGCAGTTACGCTTCACCCCGGACAGGGGAAAAACTGTTTTTT
TRBD2	TRBV27	TRBJ2-3	.	CATGGSGIVDTQYF	TGTGCCACTGGGGGTAGCGGGATTGTAGATACGCAGTATTTT
TRBD2	TRBV27	TRBJ2-5	.	CASARLAGGDQETQYF	TGTGCCAGCGCTAGACTAGCGGGGGGAGACCAAGAGACCCAGTACTTC